This TCR beta chain was captured in a study of circulating tumor DNA in untreated peripheral T-cell lymphoma. Between the trimmed V and J ends, which lost 2 bases and 3 bases, there was a span of 10 bases. CDR3 length equals 13 residues. Germline CDR1 GTSNPN, CDR2 SVGIG (reference sequence). Clones were read by immunoSEQ multiplex PCR, and TCRdb kept only the in-frame ones, dropping some. This sample carries about 6,600 clones, about 62% of them seen once, and the ten largest clones take roughly half. The rearrangement joins TRBV30 to TRBJ1-1; the D gene is possibly TRBD1 (5 bases). The TCR was taken from a human donor with peripheral T-cell lymphoma. The sequenced sample consisted of tumor tissue. CDR3 sequence reads: CAWSPQGDTEAFF. CDR3 nucleotides: TGTGCCTGGAGTCCCCAGGGAGACACTGAAGCTTTCTTT. The full variable domain, its missing parts supplied by reference TRBV30 and TRBJ1-1, is SQTIHQWPATLVQPVGSPLSLECTVEGTSNPNLYWYRQAAGRGLQLLFYSVGIGQISSEVPQNLSASRPQDRQFILSSKKLLLSDSGFYLCAWSPQGDTEAFFGQGTRLTVV.